One sample yielded the 22 T cell receptor beta chains listed below, sequenced in a study of shared clonotypes between healthy human individuals. Using immunoSEQ multiplex PCR, the repertoire was profiled, and TCRdb retains in-frame clones only, with some absent. The data show around 700,000 clones, approximately 79% seen once. The source material was memory CD4+ T cells sorted from blood. As to subset: CD45RA-negative fraction. All receptors come from a woman between 25 and 40 years old in good health.

This clone was recorded only once. The gene calls are TRBV7-2 and TRBJ1-5, with D unresolved. Germline-derived CDR1 and CDR2 are SGHTA and FQGNSA. The CDR3 covers 15 residues. Trimming shortened V by 4 bases and J by 0 bases, and 10 bases separated the two germline ends. Here the CDR3 DNA reads TGTGCCAGCAGCTCGCGGACGGTTAGCAATCAGCCCCAGCATTTT. It codes for CASSSRTVSNQPQHF.

The DNA for the CDR3 is TGTGCCAGCAGCTTGTCTGCGAGCTCCTACAATGAGCAGTTCTTC. It is translated as CASSLSASSYNEQFF. V usage is TRBV5-4 and J usage is TRBJ2-1, with no clear D. The CDR3 contains 15 residues. The V end lost 1 base, the J end lost 0 bases, and 8 bases lay between the germline ends. Germline V lookup: CDR1 SGHNT, CDR2 YYREEE (reference sequence).

The gene calls are TRBV7-9 and TRBJ1-1; a weak D match, TRBD1 (6 bases). From germline, CDR1 is SEHNR and CDR2 FQNEAQ (reference sequence). The CDR3 sequence is 14 residues long. The V end was cut by 6 bases, the J end by 8 bases, with 19 bases between. The CDR3 reads CASSQLTGTEEAFF. The CDR3, as DNA: TGTGCCAGCAGTCAATTAACAGGGACTGAGGAAGCTTTCTTT.

The chain links TRBV18 to TRBJ2-3, with D uncertain. Trimming took off 1 base at V and 0 bases at J, with 5 bases between the two ends. CDR1 and CDR2 (germline): KGHSH, LQKENI. CDR3 length: 14 amino acids. The CDR3 spells CASSPHGSTDTQYF. CDR3 sequence (DNA): TGTGCCAGCTCACCACATGGGAGCACAGATACGCAGTATTTT.

The table lists this clone with a few counts. Other DNA sequences in the same sample also yield this CDR3. CDR3 nucleotide sequence: TGCGCCAGCAGCTCCTCCGGGACAGGCGGAGAGACCCAGTACTTC. Its translation is CASSSSGTGGETQYF. The genes are TRBV5-1 and TRBJ2-5; 8 bases align to TRBD1. Germline CDR1 SGHRS, CDR2 YFSETQ. With V trimmed by 3 bases and J by 4 bases, 8 bases remained unmatched. The CDR3 totals 15 residues.

The rearrangement uses TRBV27 and TRBJ2-5, with D unclear. Per the germline V gene, CDR1 is MNHEY and CDR2 is SMNVEV (reference sequence). The CDR3 totals 13 residues. Trimming removed 3 bases from V and 5 bases from J, with 10 bases in between. The CDR3 nucleotides are TGTGCCAGCAGTTTGGCCCCCACGGAGACCCAGTACTTC. Residues: CASSLAPTETQYF.

This chain uses TRBV7-8 with TRBJ2-1, with 12 nucleotides matching TRBD2. The V and J ends lost 6 bases and 9 bases, in that order; junction bases with no gene match: 15. Germline CDR1 and CDR2: SGHVS and FQNEAQ. The CDR3 spans 17 residues. CDR3 coding DNA: TGTGCCAGCAGACAAGGACTAGCGGGAAGGTTTTTGGGTGAGCAGTTCTTC. This codes for CASRQGLAGRFLGEQFF.

The chain is built from TRBV4-1 and TRBJ2-5, with TRBD2 matching over 9 bases. The J call is uncertain, as TRBJ2-7 better fits the DNA end. The CDR3 has 15 amino acids. Germline CDR1 is MGHRA and CDR2 is YSYEKL. The DNA for the CDR3 is TGCGCCAGCAGCCAAGAAGCTAGCGGGACCTACGAGCAGTACTTC. Translated: CASSQEASGTYEQYF.

This clone was seen only a few times. This chain links TRBV7-9 with TRBJ1-5; no clear D. Germline CDR1 and CDR2: SEHNR and FQNEAQ (reference sequence). V was pared by 5 bases and J by 1 base, with 6 bases between. The CDR3 sequence is 13 residues long. CDR3 nucleotides: TGTGCCAGCAGCAAAGAGAGCAATCAGCCCCAGCATTTT. This translates into CASSKESNQPQHF.

This chain uses TRBV4-2 with TRBJ1-4, with D maybe TRBD1 (5 bases). Looked up from germline, CDR1 is LGHNA and CDR2 is YNFKEQ. Between the trimmed V and J ends, which lost 5 bases and 5 bases, there was a span of 12 bases. The CDR3 covers 14 residues. This CDR3 is CASSGRKGNEKLFF. The DNA of the CDR3 is TGTGCCAGCAGCGGGCGAAAGGGGAATGAAAAACTGTTTTTT.

The chain uses TRBV2 and TRBJ2-3; D is unclear. V lost 1 base, J lost 9 bases, and 11 bases lay in between. There are 13 residues in the CDR3. Germline V CDR1 and CDR2: SNHLY, FYNNEI. The CDR3 is CASSEVERATQYF. DNA for the CDR3: TGTGCCAGCAGTGAAGTTGAGCGCGCCACGCAGTATTTT.

The chain couples TRBV5-6 to TRBJ2-5; 9 nucleotides line up with TRBD2. This CDR3 contains 15 residues. The ends lost 0 bases at V and 2 bases at J; junction bases unmatched: 2. Per germline, CDR1 SGHDT and CDR2 YYEEEE. The CDR3 reads CASSLEREDQETQYF. Here the CDR3 DNA reads TGTGCCAGCAGCTTGGAGCGGGAGGATCAAGAGACCCAGTACTTC.

The rearrangement links TRBV10-3 to TRBJ2-7, with TRBD2 matching over 12 bases. The CDR3 consists of 19 residues. Trimming took 4 bases from V and 0 from J; bases not matched to a gene: 13. The germline V gene encodes CDR1 ENHRY and CDR2 SYGVKD. CDR3 bases: TGTGCCATCAGTGGACGACAGGGAAAGACTAGCGGGAGCTCCTACGAGCAGTACTTC. Translating it yields CAISGRQGKTSGSSYEQYF.

The chain joins TRBV5-1 to TRBJ2-1; 9 nucleotides align to TRBD2. The CDR3 runs 15 residues. Trimming cost V 2 bases and J 4 bases; bases outside gene matches: 4. Germline CDR1 is SGHRS and CDR2 is YFSETQ. CDR3 DNA: TGCGCCAGCAGCTTATCGCGGGAGGGATACAATGAGCAGTTCTTC. It codes for CASSLSREGYNEQFF.

This clone was detected only once. The J gene is TRBJ1-5, the V gene TRBV5-1; 8 bases fit TRBD1. The CDR3 has 15 residues. J gave up 3 bases and V 4 bases, and 6 bases lay outside the gene matches. Germline CDR1 SGHRS, CDR2 YFSETQ. The CDR3 coding sequence is TGCGCCAGCAGCCCGACAGGGGATTTCAATCAGCCCCAGCATTTT. It encodes CASSPTGDFNQPQHF. Full variable domain (outside the CDR3, taken from reference TRBV5-1 and TRBJ1-5): KAGVTQTPRYLIKTRGQQVTLSCSPISGHRSVSWYQQTPGQGLQFLFEYFSETQRNKGNFPGRFSGRQFSNSRSEMNVSTLELGDSALYLCASSPTGDFNQPQHFGDGTRLSIL.

The table lists this clone with many counts. The chain couples TRBV5-4 to TRBJ2-7; D perhaps matches TRBD2 (7 bases). The V gene lost 2 bases and the J gene lost 4 bases, with 16 bases spanning the gap. Per the germline V gene, CDR1 is SGHNT and CDR2 is YYREEE (reference sequence). The CDR3 is 15 amino acids. The DNA of the CDR3 is TGTGCCAGCAGCTTTTTCGGGGGGCTGGGATACGAGCAGTACTTC. As protein: CASSFFGGLGYEQYF.

The chain links TRBV18 to TRBJ1-4; 10 bases are a match to TRBD1. From germline, CDR1 is KGHSH and CDR2 LQKENI. V shed 4 bases and J 8 bases; nucleotides not matched to a gene: 4. This CDR3 spans 14 amino acids. CDR3 loop: CASSRDRGLEKLFF. The DNA of the CDR3 is TGTGCCAGCTCACGGGACAGGGGTTTGGAAAAACTGTTTTTT.

A word on this clone: Other DNA sequences in this specimen translate into the identical CDR3. This chain links TRBV28 with TRBJ2-6; 8 bases agree with TRBD2. V was clipped by 8 bases and J by 0 bases; unmatched bases: 3. This CDR3 is 15 amino acids long. CDR1 and CDR2 from the germline V gene are MDHEN and SYDVKM. CDR3 nucleotide sequence: TGTGCCAGCTCGAGCGGGGGCTCTGGGGCCAACGTCCTGACTTTC. Encoded protein: CASSSGGSGANVLTF.

This clone was counted only a few times. This chain joins TRBV10-3 and TRBJ2-5, with D possibly matching TRBD1 (7 bases). Trimming stripped 2 bases from V and 2 bases from J, with 12 bases between. The CDR3 is 15 residues long. CDR1 and CDR2 from the germline V gene are ENHRY and SYGVKD. The CDR3 is CAISERGDRQETQYF. Here the CDR3 DNA reads TGTGCCATCAGTGAGAGGGGGGACAGACAAGAGACCCAGTACTTC.

The V call is TRBV29-1, the J call TRBJ2-5; 11 positions match TRBD1. Looked up from germline, CDR1 is SQVTM and CDR2 is ANQGSEA. The CDR3 runs to 15 residues. V was pared by 1 base and J by 5 bases, with 6 bases of the junction left unmatched. The chain's CDR3 is CSVEGGTGGGETQYF. The CDR3 DNA reads TGCAGCGTTGAAGGAGGGACAGGGGGAGGCGAGACCCAGTACTTC.

V usage is TRBV15 and J usage is TRBJ1-5, with TRBD1 identical over 10 bases. The junction had 3 bases not matched to a gene; V was cut back by 1 base and J by 3 bases. Germline CDR1 and CDR2: LNHNV and YYDKDF (reference sequence). The length of the CDR3 is 16 residues. CDR3 nucleotide sequence: TGTGCCACCAGCAGAGCCGGGACAGGGGTCAATCAGCCCCAGCATTTT. Amino acid sequence: CATSRAGTGVNQPQHF.

As for this clone: A read error is possible here, since a much larger clone lies one base away. This CDR3 is also generated by other DNA sequences in the sample. The gene calls are TRBV5-1 and TRBJ2-1, with D perhaps being TRBD1 or TRBD2 (5 bases each). Germline CDR1 and CDR2: SGHRS and YFSETQ. This CDR3 region has 15 residues. The CDR3 loop reads CASSRDSGAYNEQFF. As DNA, the CDR3 is TGCGCTAGCAGCCGTGACAGCGGAGCCTACAATGAGCAGTTCTTC.